The T cell receptor (beta chain) described here comes from a study of blood T cell repertoires in COVID-19 (TCRdb year 2020). About the study as a whole: Collaborator samples came from the United States, Italy and Spain and covered acute and convalescent phases of COVID-19. The prospective study material was composed of cDNA or gDNA derived from T cells, B-cell-depleted T cells, or PBMCs. Deeply sampled blood TCRbeta repertoires from subjects exposed to, actively infected with, or recovered from COVID-19 were included in the dataset. The repertoires were released in a freely available public database meant as a resource for research on the immune response to SARS-CoV-2. The samples were drawn from two sources: the first 160 participants of the ongoing ImmuneRACE study, and over 1,000 subjects contributed by 6 global collaborators. Sample metadata almost always included a de-identified subject ID, COVID-19 status, age in years and sex. HLA class I and class II types, where available, came from metadata supplied by the sample provider rather than from assay-based typing.

Broader findings and caveats from the paper: The quantity of clinical and demographic metadata differed by source and by participant and was supplied without curation.

The collaborating institutions used their own protocols to collect whole blood in K2EDTA tubes. For TCRbeta analysis, collaborators shipped samples in one of three forms: frozen whole blood, isolated PBMCs, or DNA extracted from either of those sample types. The CDR3 measures 14 amino acids from cysteine to phenylalanine. The retained sequence is limited to the CDR3, 42 bases, with the frame set at the first base. Trimming takes 4 bases off V and 2 bases off J; junction bases not matched to a gene: 4. Per the germline V gene, ENHRY is the CDR1 and SYGVKD is the CDR2. The immunoSEQ Assay, a bias-controlled multiplex PCR, was used to amplify TCRbeta CDR3 regions from genomic DNA. The published analysis was carried out like this. The number of nucleated cells in each sample was estimated from the amplification of reference gene primers within the assay. To quantify the absolute abundance of each unique TCRbeta CDR3 rearrangement, sequence reads were collapsed and filtered. Productive Simpson clonality was computed per sample as the square root of Simpson's diversity index over productive rearrangements. The source is immuneACCESS, and TCRdb retained only in-frame sequences with V and J called. Part of the clones is not carried over; for the studies checked, unresolved V genes explain less than half of this, and the remainder is unexplained. That table supplies the V and J calls and clone size; D and trimming were determined from the DNA. Counted in this sample were 65,000 to 80,000 clones; about nine tenths of them appeared once. The top ten clonotypes cover roughly 2% of the sample.

As for this clone: Its recognized antigen is unknown. The record has no base qualities; no much larger clone is one base away.

Material: peripheral blood. The rearrangement joined TRBV10-3 to TRBJ1-2; the central 7 bases match TRBD1. The TCR sequence derives from a young man with acute or convalescent COVID-19. The CDR3 is CAISGGDSNYGYTF. The DNA sequence is as follows: TGTGCCATCAGTGGCGGGGACAGCAACTATGGCTACACCTTC.